This passage covers 17 T cell receptor beta chains from one sample sequenced in a study of early T cells in non-severe SARS-CoV-2 infection. TCRdb analysed the 5' RACE reads with MiXCR anew, one entry per CDR3 protein. The sample has about 11,000 distinct CDR3 sequences; roughly 4.4% are singletons. Sequenced: whole blood. These receptors came from an adult who was a healthcare worker with PCR-confirmed SARS-CoV-2 infection or an uninfected control (not recorded which).

In this sample, this clonotype turned up many times. This rearrangement joins TRBV12-5 to TRBJ1-4; 9 bases are shared with TRBD1. Trimming cost V 1 base and J 8 bases; bases outside gene matches: 2. Germline V gene sequence: CDR1 LGHNT, CDR2 FRNRAP. The CDR3 contains 14 residues. The CDR3 coding sequence is TGTGCTAGTGGTTTGGGGGGACAGGGAGAAAAACTGTTTTTT. It translates to CASGLGGQGEKLFF.

Ten or more counts support this clonotype. V gene TRBV18 combines with J gene TRBJ1-1, with TRBD1 matching over 7 bases. V gave up 5 bases and J gave up 1 base; unmatched junction bases: 4. The CDR3 extends over 14 amino acids. Per germline, CDR1 KGHSH and CDR2 LQKENI. In nucleotides, the CDR3 is TGTGCCAGCTCATCCCGACAGGGGAACACTGAAGCTTTCTTT. Encoded protein: CASSSRQGNTEAFF.

This clonotype was observed at least ten times. The chain carries TRBV12-3 or TRBV12-4 and TRBJ2-3, with 9 bases fitting TRBD2. CDR3 length equals 14 residues. Trimming removed 5 bases from V and 6 bases from J; junction bases left unmatched: 6. The CDR3 is CASSPSGAQDTQYF. The CDR3 DNA reads as TGTGCCAGCAGTCCTAGCGGGGCCCAGGATACGCAGTATTTT.

This clonotype was seen at least ten times. The rearrangement joins TRBV6-6 to TRBJ2-3; TRBD2 aligns across 9 bases. Germline V gene lookup returns CDR1 MNHNY and CDR2 SVGAGI (reference sequence). J gave up 5 bases and V 7 bases, and 13 bases lay outside the gene matches. The CDR3 is made up of 16 amino acids. For the CDR3, the DNA is TGTGCCAGCACCCCGCCAGGCGGGGGGGCCGAAGATACGCAGTATTTT. As protein: CASTPPGGGAEDTQYF.

This clonotype occurred many times. The CDR3, as DNA: TGTGCCAGCTCACCACGGGTTCTCACAGGCCTTTGGTCCAACACTGAAGCTTTCTTT. Encoded protein: CASSPRVLTGLWSNTEAFF. This rearrangement joins TRBV18 to TRBJ1-1, with D perhaps matching TRBD1 (5 bases). Germline loops: CDR1 KGHSH, CDR2 LQKENI. Trimming shortened V by 1 base and J by 2 bases, and 23 bases separated the two germline ends. This CDR3 comprises 19 residues.

By share of the sample, this clonotype is medium-sized. The chain links TRBV18 to TRBJ1-1; no definite D call. Per the germline V gene, CDR1 is KGHSH and CDR2 is LQKENI. This CDR3 has 16 amino acids. Trimming left V 4 bases short and J 1 base short, with 16 bases between. The CDR3 protein is CASSLAPGTENTEAFF. CDR3 in DNA: TGTGCCAGCTCACTTGCGCCGGGAACAGAGAACACTGAAGCTTTCTTT.

The V and J genes are TRBV5-8 and TRBJ2-7; D assignment may be TRBD1 or TRBD2 (5 bases each). The length of the CDR3 is 14 residues. The V and J ends lost 4 bases and 3 bases respectively, with 14 bases between them. The germline V gene encodes CDR1 SGHTS and CDR2 YDEGEE. In DNA form, the CDR3 reads TGTGCCAGCAGCCTAGAGGGCAGGGACTACGAGCAGTACTTC. Amino acids: CASSLEGRDYEQYF.

By sample share, this clonotype is medium-sized. The gene calls are TRBV20-1 and TRBJ2-3; 7 bases are a match to TRBD1. The CDR3 length is 13 residues. From germline, CDR1 is DFQATT and CDR2 SNEGSKA (reference sequence). The V and J ends lost 6 bases and 1 base, in that order; junction bases with no gene match: 4. The CDR3 coding sequence is TGCAGTGCCACAGGGGAAGGCACAGATACGCAGTATTTT. It specifies CSATGEGTDTQYF.

This rearrangement joins TRBV6-5 to TRBJ2-1, with D unclear. V was shortened by 4 bases and J by 10 bases, with 8 bases between the two germline ends. The germline CDR1 and CDR2 sequences are MNHEY and SVGAGI. The CDR3 is made up of 11 amino acids. The CDR3 region is CASSSSREQFF. The CDR3 nucleotides read TGTGCCAGCAGTTCCTCCAGAGAGCAGTTCTTC.

By sample fraction, this clonotype is medium-sized (0.01 to 0.1%). The chain has TRBV6-1 and TRBJ2-1; 7 bases are shared with TRBD1. The CDR3 contains 15 residues. CDR1 is MNHNS and CDR2 is SASEGT in the germline V gene. Trimming cost V 3 bases and J 6 bases; bases outside gene matches: 8. The CDR3: CASSEAPEGANEQFF. CDR3 coding DNA: TGTGCCAGCAGTGAGGCCCCCGAGGGGGCCAATGAGCAGTTCTTC.

This clonotype was observed many times. The V and J genes are TRBV6-5 and TRBJ1-1; maybe TRBD1 (5 bases). The CDR3 consists of 13 residues. The germline CDR1 and CDR2 sequences are MNHEY and SVGAGI. Trimming left V 8 bases short and J 5 bases short, with 15 bases between. The CDR3 region has the DNA TGTGCCAGCGTAAGCCGGGGGGGTACTGAAGCTTTCTTT. It translates to CASVSRGGTEAFF.

Many counts were recorded for this clonotype. This chain joins TRBV30 and TRBJ1-2, with D possibly being TRBD1 (5 bases). The ends were cut back, 3 bases at V and 4 bases at J, with 12 bases in the middle. Germline V lookup: CDR1 GTSNPN, CDR2 SVGIG (reference sequence). The CDR3 runs 13 residues. The CDR3 DNA is TGTGCCTGGAGGATTCCTGGGGGCTATGGCTACACCTTC. Protein sequence: CAWRIPGGYGYTF.

This clonotype has a count of ten or more. The V and J genes are TRBV28 and TRBJ2-7; perhaps TRBD2 as D (6 bases). Between the trimmed V and J ends, which lost 7 bases and 10 bases, there was a span of 23 bases. The germline V gene has CDR1 MDHEN and CDR2 SYDVKM. The CDR3 is 14 residues long. CDR3 coding DNA: TGTGCCAGCACCCCAAGAGCGGGCAGGAGCCCCCAGTACTTC. Protein product: CASTPRAGRSPQYF.

This clonotype was detected many times. The rearrangement joins TRBV6-5 to TRBJ1-1; no reliable D call. Germline CDR1 MNHEY, CDR2 SVGAGI. Trimming took 5 bases from V and 4 from J, leaving 8 bases between them. The CDR3 loop spans 12 amino acids. The CDR3, as DNA: TGTGCCAGCAGTCACGGCGCCACTGAAGCTTTCTTT. Translation: CASSHGATEAFF.

The J gene is TRBJ1-1, the V gene TRBV5-1; the match to TRBD1 covers 7 bases. This CDR3 contains 14 residues. Germline CDR1 SGHRS, CDR2 YFSETQ. V shed 4 bases, J shed 0 bases, and the junction held 3 bases outside the gene matches. The chain's CDR3 is CASSGGQLNTEAFF. Here the CDR3 DNA reads TGCGCCAGCAGCGGGGGACAGTTGAACACTGAAGCTTTCTTT.

This clonotype is labeled as medium-sized. One end of the junction is discordant with germline, which a read error may explain. The chain uses TRBV2 and TRBJ2-7; TRBD1 aligns across 8 bases. The CDR3 is 15 amino acids. CDR1 and CDR2 from the germline V gene are SNHLY and FYNNEI. For the CDR3, the DNA is TGTGCCAGCAGTTCCCCGGGGACAGGATCCTCCGAGCAGTACTTC. Residues: CASSSPGTGSSEQYF.

This clonotype is deemed medium-sized (0.01 to 0.1%). The chain joins TRBV29-1 to TRBJ2-1, with a weak D call TRBD1 (6 bases). The germline V gene encodes CDR1 SQVTM and CDR2 ANQGSEA. This CDR3 is 14 amino acids long. V lost 7 bases and J lost 8, with 21 bases in between. In DNA form, the CDR3 reads TGCAGCGCATTAGAAGAGGGGGTCTCCCATGAGCAGTTCTTC. This encodes CSALEEGVSHEQFF.